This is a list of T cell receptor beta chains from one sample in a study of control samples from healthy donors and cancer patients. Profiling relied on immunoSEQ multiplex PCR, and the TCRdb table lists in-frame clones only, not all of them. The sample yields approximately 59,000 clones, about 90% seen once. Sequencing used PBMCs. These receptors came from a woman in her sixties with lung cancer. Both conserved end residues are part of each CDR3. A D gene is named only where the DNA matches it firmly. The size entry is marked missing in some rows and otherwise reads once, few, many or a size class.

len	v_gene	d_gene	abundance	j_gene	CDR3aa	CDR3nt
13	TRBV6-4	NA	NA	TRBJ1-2	CATRGSGFYGYTF	TGTGCCACCCGGGGTAGTGGATTCTATGGCTACACCTTC
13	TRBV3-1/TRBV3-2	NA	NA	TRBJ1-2	CASSQDGGERYTF	TGTGCCAGCAGCCAAGATGGTGGGGAACGCTACACCTTC
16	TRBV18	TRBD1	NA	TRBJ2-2	CASSPLETGAAGELFF	TGTGCCAGCTCACCACTGGAAACAGGGGCTGCCGGGGAGCTGTTTTTT
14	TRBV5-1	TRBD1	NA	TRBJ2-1	CASSLGQGGDEQFF	TGCGCCAGCAGCTTGGGACAGGGGGGCGATGAGCAGTTCTTC
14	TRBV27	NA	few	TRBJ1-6	CASSFVGGSSPLHF	TGTGCCAGCAGTTTCGTGGGTGGAAGTTCACCCCTCCACTTT
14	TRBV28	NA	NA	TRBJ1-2	CASTEGIRSYGYTF	TGTGCCAGCACCGAGGGAATTCGGTCTTATGGCTACACCTTC
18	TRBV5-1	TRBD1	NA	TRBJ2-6	CASSLWAGGSSGANVLTF	TGCGCCAGCAGCTTGTGGGCAGGGGGCTCCTCTGGGGCCAACGTCCTGACTTTC
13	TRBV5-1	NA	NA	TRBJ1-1	CASKDTDLTEAFF	TGCGCCAGCAAGGATACAGACCTCACTGAAGCTTTCTTT
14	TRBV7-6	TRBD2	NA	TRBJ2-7	CASQPGGGFDEQYF	TGTGCCAGCCAACCGGGGGGGGGTTTCGACGAGCAGTACTTC
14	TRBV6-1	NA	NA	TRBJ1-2	CASSEVGSFYGYTF	TGTGCCAGCAGTGAGGTTGGCAGTTTCTATGGCTACACCTTC
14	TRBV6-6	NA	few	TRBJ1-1	CASSTTGRQTEAFF	TGTGCCAGCAGTACCACGGGGAGGCAGACTGAAGCTTTCTTT
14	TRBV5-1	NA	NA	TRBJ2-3	CASSLVQGTDTQYF	TGCGCCAGCAGCTTGGTCCAGGGTACAGATACGCAGTATTTT
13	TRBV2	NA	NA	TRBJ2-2	CASSERSTGELFF	TGTGCCAGCAGCGAACGGAGCACCGGGGAGCTGTTTTTT
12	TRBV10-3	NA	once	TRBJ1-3	CATEGSGNTIYF	TGTGCTACGGAGGGCTCTGGAAACACCATATATTTT
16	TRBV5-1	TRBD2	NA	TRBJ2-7	CASSLGLAGVLDEQYF	TGCGCCAGCAGCTTGGGATTAGCGGGAGTCCTGGACGAGCAGTACTTC
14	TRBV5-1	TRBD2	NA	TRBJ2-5	CASFTGTSEETQYF	TGCGCCAGCTTTACCGGGACTAGCGAAGAGACCCAGTACTTC
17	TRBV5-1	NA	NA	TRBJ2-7	CASSKAKGIDFTDEQYF	TGCGCCAGCAGCAAAGCAAAAGGAATAGACTTCACGGACGAGCAGTACTTC
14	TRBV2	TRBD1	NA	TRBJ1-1	CASSVKGAETEAFF	TGTGCCAGCAGTGTAAAGGGGGCTGAAACTGAAGCTTTCTTT
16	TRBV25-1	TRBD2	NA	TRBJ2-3	CASSGFSGREADTQYF	TGTGCCAGCAGTGGGTTTAGCGGGAGAGAGGCAGATACGCAGTATTTT
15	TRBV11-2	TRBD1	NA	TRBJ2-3	CASGYRTGRGDTQYF	TGTGCCAGCGGATATAGGACAGGGCGCGGAGATACGCAGTATTTT
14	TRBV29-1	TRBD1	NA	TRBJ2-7	CSVLQGVGGYEQYF	TGCAGCGTTCTTCAGGGGGTTGGGGGCTACGAGCAGTACTTC
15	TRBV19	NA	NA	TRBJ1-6	CASSTDRLYNSPLHF	TGTGCCAGTAGTACGGACAGACTTTATAATTCACCCCTCCACTTT
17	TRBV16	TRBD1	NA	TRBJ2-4	CASSQTTGGLAKNIQYF	TGTGCCAGCAGCCAGACGACAGGGGGGTTAGCCAAAAACATTCAGTACTTC
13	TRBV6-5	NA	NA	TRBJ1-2	CASNAGYSRGYTF	TGTGCCAGCAACGCAGGGTACTCAAGAGGCTACACCTTC
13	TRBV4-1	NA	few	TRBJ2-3	CASSPRVPNTQYF	TGCGCCAGCAGCCCAAGGGTACCTAATACGCAGTATTTT
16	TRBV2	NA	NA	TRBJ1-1	CASSPWGQVMNTEAFF	TGTGCCAGCAGCCCGTGGGGCCAGGTGATGAACACTGAAGCTTTCTTT
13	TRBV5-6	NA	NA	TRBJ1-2	CASSPDAVGGYTF	TGTGCCAGCAGCCCGGACGCGGTAGGGGGCTACACCTTC
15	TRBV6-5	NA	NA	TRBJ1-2	CASRETGQIYYGYTF	TGTGCCAGCAGGGAGACAGGACAAATTTACTATGGCTACACCTTC
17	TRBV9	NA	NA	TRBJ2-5	CASSPYLGGRYQETQYF	TGTGCCAGCAGCCCCTATCTTGGGGGCCGGTACCAAGAGACCCAGTACTTC
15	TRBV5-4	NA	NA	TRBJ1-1	CASSSLQVMNTEAFF	TGTGCCAGCAGCTCACTACAAGTGATGAACACTGAAGCTTTCTTT
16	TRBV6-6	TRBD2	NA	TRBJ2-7	CASSYLLAGVPYEQYF	TGTGCCAGCAGTTACTTGCTAGCGGGGGTACCCTACGAGCAGTACTTC
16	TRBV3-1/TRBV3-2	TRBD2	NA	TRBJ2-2	CASSLLAGVNTGELFF	TGTGCCAGCAGCCTACTAGCGGGGGTGAACACCGGGGAGCTGTTTTTT
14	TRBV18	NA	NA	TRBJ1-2	CASSPPSVDYGYTF	TGTGCCAGCTCACCACCGTCCGTGGACTATGGCTACACCTTC
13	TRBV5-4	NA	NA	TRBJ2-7	CASSLDTFYEQYF	TGTGCCAGCAGCTTGGATACCTTCTACGAGCAGTACTTC
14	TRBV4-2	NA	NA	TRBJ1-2	CASSQTGRGYGYTF	TGTGCCAGCAGCCAAACAGGGAGAGGCTATGGCTACACCTTC
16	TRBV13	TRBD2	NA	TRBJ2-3	CASSPGLAGTTDTQYF	TGTGCCAGCAGCCCCGGACTAGCGGGTACCACAGATACGCAGTATTTT
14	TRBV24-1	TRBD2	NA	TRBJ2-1	CATSDSGRYNEQFF	TGTGCCACCAGTGACAGCGGGAGGTACAATGAGCAGTTCTTC
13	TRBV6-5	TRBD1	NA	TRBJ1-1	CANWDRGNTEAFF	TGTGCCAACTGGGACAGGGGGAACACTGAAGCTTTCTTT
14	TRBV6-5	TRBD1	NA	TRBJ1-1	CASVRTGRSTEAFF	TGTGCCAGCGTCAGGACAGGCAGGTCGACTGAAGCTTTCTTT
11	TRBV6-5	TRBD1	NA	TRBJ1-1	CATYRGTEAFF	TGTGCCACCTACAGGGGCACTGAAGCTTTCTTT
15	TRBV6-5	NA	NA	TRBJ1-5	CASSHQRGGNQPQHF	TGTGCCAGCAGCCACCAGAGGGGGGGCAATCAGCCCCAGCATTTT
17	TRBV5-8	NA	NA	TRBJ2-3	CASSLGRGGIRTDTQYF	TGTGCCAGCAGCTTAGGCAGGGGAGGGATTCGTACAGATACGCAGTATTTT
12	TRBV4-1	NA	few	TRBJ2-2	CASSQGFGELFF	TGCGCCAGCAGCCAAGGGTTCGGGGAGCTGTTTTTT
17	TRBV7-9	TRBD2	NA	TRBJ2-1	CASSLARLAGVGAEQFF	TGTGCCAGCAGCTTAGCGAGACTAGCGGGAGTGGGGGCTGAGCAGTTCTTC
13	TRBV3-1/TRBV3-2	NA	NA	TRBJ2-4	CASSQQPLNIQYF	TGTGCCAGCAGCCAACAGCCTTTAAACATTCAGTACTTC
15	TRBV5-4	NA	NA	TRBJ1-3	CASSSSGGSGNTIYF	TGTGCCAGCAGCTCCAGTGGGGGATCTGGAAACACCATATATTTT
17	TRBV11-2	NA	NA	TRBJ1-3	CASSLTDGSLSGNTIYF	TGTGCCAGCAGCTTAACCGACGGATCCCTCTCTGGAAACACCATATATTTT
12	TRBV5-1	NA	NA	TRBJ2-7	CASSHRAYEQYF	TGCGCCAGCAGCCACAGAGCCTACGAGCAGTACTTC
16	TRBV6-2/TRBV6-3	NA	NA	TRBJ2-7	CASSFLGGGTTYEQYF	TGTGCCAGCAGTTTTCTCGGCGGGGGCACAACCTACGAGCAGTACTTC
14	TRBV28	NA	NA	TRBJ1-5	CASSRALGNQPQHF	TGTGCCAGCAGCAGGGCCCTCGGGAATCAGCCCCAGCATTTT
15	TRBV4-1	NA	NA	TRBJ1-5	CASSQDEHLREPQHF	TGCGCCAGCAGCCAAGATGAACACCTGCGGGAGCCCCAGCATTTT